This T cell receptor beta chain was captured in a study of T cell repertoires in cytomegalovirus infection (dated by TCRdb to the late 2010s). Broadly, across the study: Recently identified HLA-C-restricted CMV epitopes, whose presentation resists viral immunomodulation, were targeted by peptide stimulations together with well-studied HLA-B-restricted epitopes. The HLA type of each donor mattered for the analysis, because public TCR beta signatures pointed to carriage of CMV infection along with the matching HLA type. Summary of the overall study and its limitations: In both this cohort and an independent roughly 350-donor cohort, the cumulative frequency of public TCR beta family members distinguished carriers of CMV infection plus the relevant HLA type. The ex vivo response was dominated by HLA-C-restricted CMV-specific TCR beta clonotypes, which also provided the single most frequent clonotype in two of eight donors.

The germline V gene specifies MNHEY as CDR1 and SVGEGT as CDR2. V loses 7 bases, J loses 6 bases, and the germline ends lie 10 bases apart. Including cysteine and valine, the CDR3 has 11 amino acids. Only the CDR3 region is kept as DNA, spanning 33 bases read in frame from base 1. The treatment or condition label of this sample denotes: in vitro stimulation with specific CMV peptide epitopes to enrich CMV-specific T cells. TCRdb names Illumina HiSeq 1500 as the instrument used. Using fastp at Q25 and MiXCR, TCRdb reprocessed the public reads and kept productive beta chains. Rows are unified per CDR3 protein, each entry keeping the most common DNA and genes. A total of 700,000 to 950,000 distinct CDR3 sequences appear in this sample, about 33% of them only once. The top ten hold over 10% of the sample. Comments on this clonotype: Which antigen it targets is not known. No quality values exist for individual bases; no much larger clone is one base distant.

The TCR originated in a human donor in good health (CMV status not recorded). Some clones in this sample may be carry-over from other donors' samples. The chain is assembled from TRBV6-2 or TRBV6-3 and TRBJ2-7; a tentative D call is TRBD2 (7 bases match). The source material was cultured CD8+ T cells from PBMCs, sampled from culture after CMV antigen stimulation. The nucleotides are TGTGCCAGCACCCGGGGGGCCGAGCAGTACGTC. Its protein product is CASTRGAEQYV.